A single sample is the source of the 24 T cell receptor beta chains below, sequenced in a study of T cell responses to AZD1222 COVID-19 vaccine. Method: immunoSEQ multiplex PCR; TCRdb's copy keeps in-frame clones and lacks some. The sample lists under 150,000 clones, 91% occurring once. Here the sequenced sample was peripheral blood, taken 28 days after the second AZD1222 dose. The origin of the receptors is an adult who received the AZD1222 COVID-19 vaccine.

The chain carries TRBV7-9 and TRBJ1-1; 9 nucleotides agree with TRBD1. J gave up 5 bases and V 5 bases, and 9 bases lay outside the gene matches. CDR1 is SEHNR, CDR2 FQNEAQ, per germline (reference sequence). This CDR3 contains 15 residues. The CDR3 is CASSGGQGRGTEAFF. The CDR3 nucleotides are TGTGCCAGCAGCGGAGGACAGGGGCGGGGTACTGAAGCTTTCTTT. Full variable domain (remainder filled in from reference TRBV7-9 and TRBJ1-1): DTGVSQNPRHKITKRGQNVTFRCDPISEHNRLYWYRQTLGQGPEFLTYFQNEAQLEKSRLLSDRFSAERPKGSFSTLEIQRTEQGDSAMYLCASSGGQGRGTEAFFGQGTRLTVV.

This chain links TRBV5-8 with TRBJ1-2, with 7 bases matching TRBD1. The CDR3 runs to 14 residues. After removal of 3 bases from V and 4 bases from J, the junction contained 6 bases not matched to a gene. The germline gives CDR1 SGHTS, CDR2 YDEGEE. The CDR3 nucleotides read TGTGCCAGCAGCTCTCGGACAGGCAGCTATGGCTACACCTTC. It is translated as CASSSRTGSYGYTF.

The V gene is TRBV5-8, the J gene TRBJ2-1; 16 nucleotides match TRBD2. V dropped 4 bases and J dropped 4; count of bases not matched to a gene: 8. The CDR3 covers 18 residues. Germline CDR1 and CDR2: SGHTS and YDEGEE. DNA for the CDR3: TGTGCCAGCAGCCATCCGGGACTAGCGGGAGGGGGGTACAATGAGCAGTTCTTC. Protein product: CASSHPGLAGGGYNEQFF.

This chain links TRBV10-1 with TRBJ2-5; D call uncertain. Germline-derived CDR1 and CDR2 are WNHNN and SYGVQD (reference sequence). This CDR3 comprises 14 residues. The V end was cut by 3 bases, the J end by 7 bases, with 15 bases between. The CDR3 loop reads CASSERLSKGTQYF. The CDR3 coding sequence is TGCGCCAGCAGTGAAAGACTCAGCAAGGGGACCCAGTACTTC.

The V gene is TRBV5-1, the J gene TRBJ1-2; 8 bases are shared with TRBD1. The CDR3 consists of 14 residues. With 2 bases clipped from V and 2 bases from J, the junction kept 2 bases outside the gene matches. Germline CDR1 is SGHRS and CDR2 is YFSETQ. Here the CDR3 DNA reads TGCGCCAGCAGCTTTCGGACAGGGAACTATGGCTACACCTTC. Its translation is CASSFRTGNYGYTF.

The V call is TRBV7-2, the J call TRBJ1-1; TRBD1 might be the D (5 bases). The CDR3 totals 15 residues. V was cut by 3 bases and J by 6 bases, with 17 bases left in between. Germline CDR1 SGHTA, CDR2 FQGNSA. The chain's CDR3 is CASSFFRGKLAEAFF. CDR3 in DNA: TGTGCCAGCAGCTTTTTTAGGGGAAAATTGGCTGAAGCTTTCTTT.

The chain uses TRBV5-1 and TRBJ2-7; D is possibly TRBD2 (5 bases). The CDR3 is made up of 15 amino acids. Looked up from germline, CDR1 is SGHRS and CDR2 is YFSETQ. Trimming took off 2 bases at V and 0 bases at J, with 12 bases between the two ends. The chain's CDR3 is CASSFDMGSSYEQYV. For the CDR3, the DNA is TGCGCCAGCAGCTTTGACATGGGGAGCTCCTACGAGCAGTACGTC.

This chain connects TRBV5-1 to TRBJ1-1; TRBD1 agrees at 7 bases. The CDR3 sequence is 13 residues long. Germline-derived CDR1 and CDR2 are SGHRS and YFSETQ. V gave up 0 bases and J gave up 11 bases; unmatched junction bases: 7. The CDR3 bases are TGCGCCAGCAGCTTGGGGACAGGTCGGGTCGCTTTCTTT. It encodes CASSLGTGRVAFF.

The V and J genes are TRBV9 and TRBJ1-2, with D maybe TRBD1 (5 bases). Germline loops: CDR1 SGDLS, CDR2 YYNGEE. This CDR3 has 13 amino acids. The V and J ends lost 4 bases and 5 bases respectively, with 12 bases between them. DNA for the CDR3: TGTGCCAGCAGCCCCACAGGAGGATATGGCTACACCTTC. Protein sequence: CASSPTGGYGYTF.

Only one count was recorded for this clone. DNA of the CDR3: TGTGCCAGCAGCAAAGGTTTAAGTTCGGCAAATGAAAAACTGTTTTTT. The encoded protein is CASSKGLSSANEKLFF. The rearrangement uses TRBV2 and TRBJ1-4; no firm D call. Germline-derived CDR1 and CDR2 are SNHLY and FYNNEI. Trimming took 6 bases from V and 5 from J, leaving 19 bases between them. The CDR3 is made up of 16 amino acids.

The chain is built from TRBV19 and TRBJ1-5; tentative D call: TRBD1 (5 bases). V gave up 0 bases and J gave up 7 bases, with 13 bases separating them. The CDR3 loop spans 15 amino acids. CDR1 is LNHDA and CDR2 is SQIVND in the germline V gene (reference sequence). The CDR3 loop reads CASSIDTGVSQPQHF. CDR3 sequence (DNA): TGTGCCAGTAGTATAGACACGGGGGTCAGCCAGCCCCAGCATTTT.

With regard to this clone: Other DNA sequences in the same sample also yield this CDR3. The chain is built from TRBV18 and TRBJ2-1; 12 positions agree with TRBD2. CDR3 length: 16 amino acids. Germline V CDR1 and CDR2: KGHSH, LQKENI. V lost 2 bases to trimming and J lost 4 bases; unmatched junction nucleotides: 3. The CDR3 DNA reads TGTGCCAGCTCACCAGGACTAGCGGGATCTTACAATGAGCAGTTCTTC. Translation gives CASSPGLAGSYNEQFF.

A single count supports this clone. The chain employs TRBV2 and TRBJ2-7; D tentatively reads TRBD1 or TRBD2 (5 bases each). V lost 6 bases, J lost 4 bases, and 10 bases lay in between. CDR1 and CDR2 (germline): SNHLY, FYNNEI. CDR3 length: 12 amino acids. This CDR3 is CASSLGEYEQYF. DNA for the CDR3: TGTGCCAGCAGCCTGGGGGAATACGAGCAGTACTTC.

The rearrangement uses TRBV30 and TRBJ1-1; D may be TRBD1 (5 bases). The V gene lost 5 bases and the J gene lost 8 bases, with 21 bases spanning the gap. This CDR3 contains 14 residues. The V gene's germline CDR1 is GTSNPN and CDR2 SVGIG (reference sequence). CDR3 region: CAWVHGTPISEAFF. Here the CDR3 DNA reads TGTGCCTGGGTGCACGGGACTCCCATATCAGAAGCTTTCTTT. Combining the CDR3 with reference TRBV30 and TRBJ1-1 gives the whole variable domain SQTIHQWPATLVQPVGSPLSLECTVEGTSNPNLYWYRQAAGRGLQLLFYSVGIGQISSEVPQNLSASRPQDRQFILSSKKLLLSDSGFYLCAWVHGTPISEAFFGQGTRLTVV.

In nucleotides, the CDR3 is TGTGCCAGTAGTACCGACAGGGGTTTGGATGAAAAACTGTTTTTT. Translating it yields CASSTDRGLDEKLFF. The rearrangement joins TRBV19 to TRBJ1-4, with 8 bases matching TRBD1. CDR1 is LNHDA and CDR2 is SQIVND in the germline V gene (reference sequence). With 4 bases clipped from V and 6 bases from J, the junction kept 7 bases outside the gene matches. The CDR3 sequence is 15 residues long.

V is TRBV12-3 or TRBV12-4 and J is TRBJ2-2, with D uncertain. The CDR3 runs to 12 residues. V was cut by 4 bases and J by 11 bases, with 11 bases left in between. Here the CDR3 reads CASSSNLGELFF. The CDR3 DNA reads as TGTGCCAGCAGTTCTAACCTCGGAGAGCTGTTTTTT.

The chain couples TRBV29-1 to TRBJ1-5; D gene ambiguous. The CDR3 runs 13 residues. V was cut by 1 base and J by 5 bases, with 9 bases left in between. Germline values: CDR1 SQVTM, CDR2 ANQGSEA. As DNA, the CDR3 is TGCAGCGTTGAAGGGGGTGGGGATCAGCCCCAGCATTTT. This translates into CSVEGGGDQPQHF. The full variable domain, in which reference TRBV29-1 and TRBJ1-5 provide the parts outside the CDR3, is SAVISQKPSRDICQRGTSLTIQCQVDSQVTMMFWYRQQPGQSLTLIATANQGSEATYESGFVIDKFPISRPNLTFSTLTVSNMSPEDSSIYLCSVEGGGDQPQHFGDGTRLSIL.

The gene calls are TRBV18 and TRBJ2-7, with D unresolved. In germline, CDR1 is KGHSH, CDR2 LQKENI. The CDR3 sequence is 14 residues long. The V end lost 3 bases, the J end lost 9 bases, and 18 bases lay between the germline ends. The DNA for the CDR3 is TGTGCCAGCTCACCGCCGCCGGCGGAAGGTAGGCAGTACTTC. The encoded protein is CASSPPPAEGRQYF.

The chain links TRBV19 to TRBJ1-2; 8 bases fit TRBD1. V lost 6 bases to trimming and J lost 3 bases; unmatched junction nucleotides: 12. Looked up from germline, CDR1 is LNHDA and CDR2 is SQIVND (reference sequence). The CDR3 is 16 amino acids. The CDR3 loop is CASSPPIGQGYYGYTF. The CDR3 DNA reads as TGTGCCAGTAGCCCCCCCATCGGACAGGGATACTATGGCTACACCTTC.

The chain carries TRBV6-2 or TRBV6-3 and TRBJ2-7; a possible D gene is TRBD2 (5 bases). The CDR3 runs to 17 residues. The V end was cut by 2 bases, the J end by 5 bases, with 22 bases between. The germline gives CDR1 MNHEY, CDR2 SVGEGT. DNA of the CDR3: TGTGCCAGCAGTTACCGTTATCCCCGGGAAAGGTCCCACGAGCAGTACTTC. This encodes CASSYRYPRERSHEQYF.

The J gene is TRBJ2-6, the V gene TRBV2; D not certain. V was clipped by 6 bases and J by 11 bases, with 8 bases between them. The CDR3 runs 11 residues. CDR1 is SNHLY, CDR2 FYNNEI, per germline. For the CDR3, the DNA is TGTGCCAGCAGCGGGTTCGACGTCCTGACTTTC. Protein product: CASSGFDVLTF.

The chain is built from TRBV7-2 and TRBJ1-6, with 7 bases that match TRBD1. Trimming at V came to 5 bases and at J to 4 bases, leaving 8 bases not matched to a gene. CDR1 is SGHTA, CDR2 FQGNSA, per germline. The CDR3 is made up of 16 amino acids. The CDR3 loop is CASSQRTGGYNSPLHF. CDR3 nucleotide sequence: TGTGCCAGCAGCCAGCGGACAGGAGGGTATAATTCACCCCTCCACTTT.

V is TRBV5-4 and J is TRBJ2-1, with 10 bases aligning to TRBD2. The CDR3 has 16 residues. Trimming took 4 bases from V and 7 from J; bases not matched to a gene: 11. Germline values: CDR1 SGHNT, CDR2 YYREEE (reference sequence). CDR3 bases: TGTGCCAGCAGCCTTAAAGCGGGAGGGCCGGTAAATGAGCAGTTCTTC. It encodes CASSLKAGGPVNEQFF.

The rearrangement links TRBV19 to TRBJ2-2, with 12 positions matching TRBD1. Unmatched junction bases numbered 2, after V lost 5 bases and J lost 7 bases. Germline loops: CDR1 LNHDA, CDR2 SQIVND (reference sequence). The CDR3 has 14 residues. CDR3 protein: CASSGTGGVGELFF. The DNA of the CDR3 is TGTGCCAGTAGTGGGACAGGGGGCGTCGGGGAGCTGTTTTTT.